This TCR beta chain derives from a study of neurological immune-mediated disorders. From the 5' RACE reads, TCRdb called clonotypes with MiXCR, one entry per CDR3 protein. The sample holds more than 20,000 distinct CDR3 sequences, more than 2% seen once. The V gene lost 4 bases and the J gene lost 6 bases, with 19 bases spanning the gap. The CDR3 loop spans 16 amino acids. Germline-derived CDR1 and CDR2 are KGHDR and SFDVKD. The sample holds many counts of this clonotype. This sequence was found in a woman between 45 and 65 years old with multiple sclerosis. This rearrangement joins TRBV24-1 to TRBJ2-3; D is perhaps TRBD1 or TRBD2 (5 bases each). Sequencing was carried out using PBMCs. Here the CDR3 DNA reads TGTGCCACCAGTGACTCAGGGACCGGAAACAGGGATACGCAGTATTTT. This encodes CATSDSGTGNRDTQYF.